This T cell receptor beta chain derives from a study of T cells in Graves' hyperthyroidism and ophthalmopathy. Study as a whole: The authors collected peripheral blood at initial diagnosis, before any treatment.

V shed 0 bases and J 5 bases; nucleotides not matched to a gene: 0. Germline V gives CDR1 MNHEY, CDR2 SVGAGI. The CDR3 runs to 13 residues. Study findings and constraints: Blood also showed most of the thyroid clonotypes that were expanded above 0.001.

Newly diagnosed patients aged 18 to 65 had hyperthyroidism of under 2 months' duration. Exclusion of a patient resulted from uncontrolled infection, other autoimmune disease, pregnancy or lactation. Worth noting for this clonotype: The target antigen is unknown.

The investigators amplified TCR beta CDR3 regions from RNA transcripts. TCR CDR3 underwent first-round RT-PCR with the HTBI primer set. Via MiXCR, TCRdb re-called the multiplex PCR reads, giving one row per CDR3 protein. The data contain roughly 300,000 distinct CDR3 sequences, 18% of them singletons. The V and J genes are TRBV6-5 and TRBJ1-1; 7 nucleotides agree with TRBD1. The clonotype was recovered from a woman aged 45-59 years with Graves' hyperthyroidism. The sample taken for sequencing was blood. CDR3 nucleotide sequence: TGTGCCAGCAGTTACTCGACAGGGACTGAAGCTTTCTTT. This gives the protein CASSYSTGTEAFF.